The 28 T cell receptor beta chains below come from one sample, sequenced in a study of cytomegalovirus exposure and HLA in healthy donors. PCR used 60 Vbeta primers and 13 Jbeta primers. Generated by immunoSEQ multiplex PCR, the TCRdb table keeps only in-frame clones and is missing some. The profile shows about 130,000 clones, around 63% of them singletons. Sequenced sample: PBMCs. Source of these receptors: a human donor in good health.

V gene TRBV27 combines with J gene TRBJ1-3, with D maybe TRBD1 (6 bases). CDR1 is MNHEY and CDR2 is SMNVEV in the germline V gene (reference sequence). Between the trimmed V and J ends, which lost 5 bases and 2 bases, there was a span of 19 bases. The CDR3 is made up of 17 amino acids. DNA for the CDR3: TGTGCCAGCAGTCCAGGGCGGCAGGGGAGGGCTGGAAACACCATATATTTT. Translated, it gives CASSPGRQGRAGNTIYF.

The chain carries TRBV19 and TRBJ1-5; 10 bases fit TRBD1. Losses at the gene ends were 2 bases for V and 5 bases for J; bases not matched to a gene: 9. This CDR3 region has 17 residues. CDR1 and CDR2 (germline): LNHDA, SQIVND (reference sequence). The CDR3 DNA follows: TGTGCCAGTAGTATAAGGCGACAGGGGGCCAGGGATCAGCCCCAGCATTTT. Translated: CASSIRRQGARDQPQHF.

This clone was found once. This chain links TRBV6-6 with TRBJ2-7, with 9 bases lining up with TRBD1. V was clipped by 6 bases and J by 0 bases; unmatched bases: 3. Germline V lookup: CDR1 MNHNY, CDR2 SVGAGI (reference sequence). The CDR3 consists of 14 residues. The CDR3 nucleotides read TGTGCCAGCAGACGGGACAGGGACTCCTACGAGCAGTACTTC. It encodes CASRRDRDSYEQYF.

The chain has TRBV10-3 and TRBJ1-5; 7 bases are shared with TRBD1. The CDR3 contains 15 residues. Germline lookup yields CDR1 ENHRY and CDR2 SYGVKD. Losses at the gene ends were 3 bases for V and 2 bases for J; bases not matched to a gene: 4. DNA for the CDR3: TGTGCCATCAGTGACTCAGGGGGTCGCAATCAGCCCCAGCATTTT. Residues: CAISDSGGRNQPQHF.

The rearrangement links TRBV11-2 to TRBJ2-7; possible D gene TRBD2, 5 bases. The V gene lost 7 bases and the J gene lost 4 bases, with 17 bases spanning the gap. CDR1 and CDR2 (germline): SGHAT, FQNNGV. The CDR3 runs to 14 residues. In nucleotides, the CDR3 is TGTGCCAGCACCTTGGGAGACCGCCCATACGAGCAGTACTTC. It translates to CASTLGDRPYEQYF.

The rearrangement links TRBV7-6 to TRBJ2-3; TRBD2 aligns across 13 bases. Germline V lookup: CDR1 SGHVS, CDR2 FNYEAQ. The CDR3 is 16 residues long. The J segment lost 9 bases and the V segment lost 3 bases, leaving 9 bases of the junction unmatched. CDR3: CASSLTTSGGGGTQYF. The CDR3 DNA reads TGTGCCAGCAGCTTGACTACTAGCGGGGGGGGTGGGACGCAGTATTTT.

This chain uses TRBV5-1 with TRBJ1-1; the D gene is possibly TRBD1 (5 bases). Deletions cut 4 bases from V and 2 bases from J, with 18 bases between. This CDR3 is 16 amino acids long. Germline values: CDR1 SGHRS, CDR2 YFSETQ. The DNA for the CDR3 is TGCGCCAGCAGCCCCGGCGGCACAGGAATAAACACTGAAGCTTTCTTT. Translating it yields CASSPGGTGINTEAFF.

This clone has just a few counts. The chain links TRBV2 to TRBJ2-1; 7 bases are a match to TRBD2. Germline-derived CDR1 and CDR2 are SNHLY and FYNNEI. The CDR3 loop spans 15 amino acids. After removal of 0 bases from V and 5 bases from J, the junction contained 4 bases not matched to a gene. The CDR3 bases are TGTGCCAGCAGTGAAGCGGGGACTAAGCACAATGAGCAGTTCTTC. It translates to CASSEAGTKHNEQFF.

This clone has a single count. The V call is TRBV4-1, the J call TRBJ2-7; tentative D call: TRBD1 (5 bases). The germline V gene encodes CDR1 MGHRA and CDR2 YSYEKL. The CDR3 spans 15 residues. Trimming stripped 0 bases from V and 1 base from J, with 10 bases between. CDR3 sequence: CASSQEYGASYEQYF. Here the CDR3 DNA reads TGCGCCAGCAGCCAAGAGTATGGGGCGTCCTACGAGCAGTACTTC.

The rearrangement joins TRBV7-9 to TRBJ1-4, with 9 nucleotides matching TRBD1. The CDR3 covers 15 residues. The germline gives CDR1 SEHNR, CDR2 FQNEAQ (reference sequence). The J segment lost 8 bases and the V segment lost 5 bases, leaving 9 bases of the junction unmatched. CDR3 nucleotide sequence: TGTGCCAGCAGCCATTCCGGGACAGGGATCGAAAAACTGTTTTTT. Amino acids: CASSHSGTGIEKLFF.

DNA for the CDR3: TGTGCCACCAGCAGAGGAGCAGCGGACGGCTACAATGAGCAGTTCTTC. Translation: CATSRGAADGYNEQFF. This chain links TRBV15 with TRBJ2-1, with a tentative D call TRBD2 (5 bases). Germline-derived CDR1 and CDR2 are LNHNV and YYDKDF (reference sequence). The CDR3 is made up of 16 amino acids. V lost 1 base and J 3 bases, leaving 13 bases between the germline ends. The whole variable domain, remainder taken from reference TRBV15 and TRBJ2-1, is DAMVIQNPRYQVTQFGKPVTLSCSQTLNHNVMYWYQQKSSQAPKLLFHYYDKDFNNEADTPDNFQSRRPNTSFCFLDIRSPGLGDTAMYLCATSRGAADGYNEQFFGPGTRLTVL.

The rearrangement links TRBV27 to TRBJ2-1, with a weak D call TRBD2 (6 bases). The V and J ends lost 0 bases and 9 bases respectively, with 9 bases between them. This CDR3 has 13 amino acids. From germline, CDR1 is MNHEY and CDR2 SMNVEV (reference sequence). CDR3 in amino acids: CASSLSRGSEQFF. The CDR3 DNA reads as TGTGCCAGCAGTTTATCGCGGGGCAGTGAGCAGTTCTTC.

This clone has only a few counts. This chain connects TRBV6-5 to TRBJ1-2; TRBD1 aligns across 8 bases. The J segment lost 2 bases and the V segment lost 6 bases, leaving 8 bases of the junction unmatched. The V gene's germline CDR1 is MNHEY and CDR2 SVGAGI. This CDR3 is 15 amino acids long. CDR3 sequence (DNA): TGTGCCAGCAGCCGTGGACAGGGCGGCAACTATGGCTACACCTTC. Encoded protein: CASSRGQGGNYGYTF.

Comment on this clone: Other DNA sequences in this sample translate to the same CDR3. The rearrangement links TRBV5-1 to TRBJ1-2; D is perhaps TRBD1 (6 bases). CDR3 length: 14 amino acids. V was cut by 0 bases and J by 2 bases, with 8 bases left in between. In germline, CDR1 is SGHRS, CDR2 YFSETQ. The DNA for the CDR3 is TGCGCCAGCAGCTTGGAGACAGGAAACTATGGCTACACCTTC. It specifies CASSLETGNYGYTF. The whole variable domain, filled in from reference TRBV5-1 and TRBJ1-2, reads KAGVTQTPRYLIKTRGQQVTLSCSPISGHRSVSWYQQTPGQGLQFLFEYFSETQRNKGNFPGRFSGRQFSNSRSEMNVSTLELGDSALYLCASSLETGNYGYTFGSGTRLTVV.

The chain employs TRBV27 and TRBJ1-5; no firm D call. CDR3 size: 13 residues. V lost 0 bases to trimming and J lost 9 bases, with 9 bases between them. CDR1 is MNHEY, CDR2 SMNVEV, per germline (reference sequence). The CDR3: CASSLSAARPQHF. The CDR3 DNA follows: TGTGCCAGCAGTTTATCGGCGGCTAGGCCCCAGCATTTT.

In this sample, this clone turned up once. V gene TRBV4-1 combines with J gene TRBJ2-1; the match to TRBD2 covers 10 bases. Unmatched junction bases numbered 10, after V lost 1 base and J lost 10 bases. Looked up from germline, CDR1 is MGHRA and CDR2 is YSYEKL. This CDR3 contains 16 residues. CDR3 nucleotide sequence: TGCGCCAGCAGCCAAGTCCGACTAGCGGGTTACGGGGAGCAGTTCTTC. Protein product: CASSQVRLAGYGEQFF.

This clone occurred once. The V gene is TRBV27, the J gene TRBJ2-7, with a possible D match to TRBD1 (5 bases). The germline V gene has CDR1 MNHEY and CDR2 SMNVEV (reference sequence). With 6 bases removed from V and 9 bases from J, the gap between germline ends came to 15 bases. CDR3 size: 12 residues. CDR3 in amino acids: CASSPSGAMQYF. The CDR3 nucleotides are TGTGCCAGCAGCCCGTCTGGGGCAATGCAGTACTTC.

This clone has just one count. The rearrangement joins TRBV5-1 to TRBJ2-2; 7 positions match TRBD2. Germline CDR1 SGHRS, CDR2 YFSETQ. This CDR3 comprises 14 residues. After removal of 2 bases from V and 6 bases from J, the junction contained 4 bases not matched to a gene. As DNA, the CDR3 is TGCGCCAGCAGCTTAGGTCGGGGGGCCGGGGAGCTGTTTTTT. This sequence encodes CASSLGRGAGELFF.

V usage is TRBV19 and J usage is TRBJ2-2; the D gene is possibly TRBD2 (6 bases). The CDR3 covers 15 residues. Per germline, CDR1 LNHDA and CDR2 SQIVND (reference sequence). Deletions cut 6 bases from V and 0 bases from J, with 11 bases between. In nucleotides, the CDR3 is TGTGCCAGTAGGGCCGGGACTTCGAACACCGGGGAGCTGTTTTTT. It yields the protein CASRAGTSNTGELFF.

The J gene is TRBJ2-2, the V gene TRBV11-1; D is ambiguous. In germline, CDR1 is SGHAT, CDR2 FQDESV (reference sequence). CDR3 length: 14 residues. The V end lost 5 bases, the J end lost 1 base, and 8 bases lay between the germline ends. This chain's CDR3 is CASSPTRNTGELFF. The DNA for the CDR3 is TGTGCCAGCAGCCCAACACGGAACACCGGGGAGCTGTTTTTT.

This chain joins TRBV4-3 and TRBJ2-3; tentatively, D is TRBD2 (5 bases). Germline V lookup: CDR1 LGHNA, CDR2 YSLEER. Trimming took off 2 bases at V and 2 bases at J, with 23 bases between the two ends. The CDR3 has 19 residues. Here the CDR3 reads CASSQSEGEIARFTDTQYF. The CDR3 DNA reads as TGCGCCAGCAGCCAAAGCGAGGGTGAGATAGCGAGATTCACAGATACGCAGTATTTT.

This clone occurred a few times. The chain links TRBV2 to TRBJ2-3, with 13 nucleotides matching TRBD2. Germline loops: CDR1 SNHLY, CDR2 FYNNEI. This CDR3 comprises 16 residues. The junction had 9 bases not matched to a gene; V was cut back by 6 bases and J by 6 bases. The DNA for the CDR3 is TGTGCCAGCAGGCGGACTAGCGGGAGCCCACCCGATACGCAGTATTTT. Translated, it gives CASRRTSGSPPDTQYF.

V is TRBV5-1 and J is TRBJ1-1, with D possibly TRBD1 on 5 matching bases. This CDR3 is 16 amino acids long. The germline V and J ends were trimmed by 6 bases and 0 bases, with 18 bases remaining between them. Germline V CDR1 and CDR2: SGHRS, YFSETQ. CDR3 residues: CASTAGSGIMNTEAFF. CDR3 DNA: TGCGCCAGCACCGCGGGGTCAGGGATCATGAACACTGAAGCTTTCTTT.

This clone came up a few times. The rearrangement links TRBV9 to TRBJ2-2; maybe TRBD1 (6 bases). The CDR3 is 17 residues long. Trimming stripped 0 bases from V and 4 bases from J, with 16 bases between. Per the germline V gene, CDR1 is SGDLS and CDR2 is YYNGEE. CDR3 sequence (DNA): TGTGCCAGCAGCGTAGAGGCCAGGGGCGGGTTCACCGGGGAGCTGTTTTTT. This sequence encodes CASSVEARGGFTGELFF.

This chain joins TRBV5-4 and TRBJ1-2; 9 bases are a match to TRBD1. The germline V gene encodes CDR1 SGHNT and CDR2 YYREEE (reference sequence). This CDR3 region has 15 residues. V lost 0 bases, J lost 4 bases, and 4 bases stayed unmatched. Written as DNA, the CDR3 is TGTGCCAGCAGCTTGGCCAACAGGGGGCCCTATGGCTACACCTTC. This codes for CASSLANRGPYGYTF.

V gene TRBV11-2 combines with J gene TRBJ2-5; 16 nucleotides align to TRBD2. With the DNA end fitting TRBJ2-7 better, the J assignment may be wrong. CDR3 length: 17 amino acids. From germline, CDR1 is SGHAT and CDR2 FQNNGV. In nucleotides, the CDR3 is TGTGCCAGCAGCTTATCGGGACTAGCGGGAGGGCTATACGAGCAGTACTTC. As protein: CASSLSGLAGGLYEQYF.

CDR3 loop: CASTLPTGGFTEAFF. DNA for the CDR3: TGTGCCAGCACCCTTCCGACAGGGGGCTTCACTGAAGCTTTCTTT. V is TRBV7-2 and J is TRBJ1-1; the match to TRBD1 covers 10 bases. Germline loops: CDR1 SGHTA, CDR2 FQGNSA. This CDR3 region has 15 residues. Germline trimming cut 7 bases from V and 4 bases from J; bases unmatched to any gene: 9. The full variable domain, in which reference TRBV7-2 and TRBJ1-1 provide the parts outside the CDR3, is GAGVSQSPSNKVTEKGKDVELRCDPISGHTALYWYRQSLGQGLEFLIYFQGNSAPDKSGLPSDRFSAERTGGSVSTLTIQRTQQEDSAVYLCASTLPTGGFTEAFFGQGTRLTVV.

This chain connects TRBV6-6 to TRBJ1-2, with 10 bases fitting TRBD1. V dropped 5 bases and J dropped 3; count of bases not matched to a gene: 3. The CDR3 consists of 14 residues. Germline CDR1 and CDR2: MNHNY and SVGAGI (reference sequence). CDR3 coding DNA: TGTGCCAGCAGTCCCGGGACAGGGGACTATGGCTACACCTTC. Translation gives CASSPGTGDYGYTF.